Each of the 22 T cell receptor beta chains below was sequenced from the same sample in a study of T cell repertoires in cytomegalovirus infection. These receptors have no identified antigens. TCRdb re-called the reads through MiXCR, storing one row per CDR3 protein. The profile shows about 400,000 distinct CDR3 sequences, roughly 36% of them singletons. Specimen: cultured PBMCs, collected from culture after CMV antigen stimulation. These receptors all come from a human donor in good health (CMV status not recorded). Some clones in this sample may be carry-over from other donors' samples.

This clonotype is a singleton in its sample. J is TRBJ2-2 and V is TRBV6-2 or TRBV6-3, with D possibly TRBD1 on 5 matching bases. The CDR3 loop spans 14 amino acids. CDR1 MNHEY and CDR2 SVGEGT come from the germline V gene. V gave up 6 bases and J gave up 9 bases, with 17 bases separating them. The CDR3 here is CASSKSARAWELFF. CDR3 nucleotides: TGTGCCAGCAGCAAATCTGCCAGGGCATGGGAGCTGTTTTTT.

The CDR3 DNA sequence: TGTGCCAGCAGTTACAGAGGGGAGGGCTATGGCTACACCTTC. Protein sequence: CASSYRGEGYGYTF. The J gene is TRBJ1-2, the V gene TRBV6-6; a possible D gene is TRBD1 (5 bases). Germline values: CDR1 MNHNY, CDR2 SVGAGI (reference sequence). The V gene lost 2 bases and the J gene lost 4 bases, with 11 bases spanning the gap. This CDR3 region has 14 residues.

The chain carries TRBV7-2 and TRBJ2-3; D might be TRBD1 (7 bases). The V end was cut by 5 bases, the J end by 9 bases, with 21 bases between. The CDR3 runs to 15 residues. Germline loops: CDR1 SGHTA, CDR2 FQGNSA. CDR3 in amino acids: CASSANRDAGGTQYF. DNA of the CDR3: TGTGCCAGCAGCGCAAACCGGGACGCAGGGGGGACGCAGTATTTT.

The V and J genes are TRBV28 and TRBJ1-1; 7 bases line up with TRBD1. The length of the CDR3 is 16 residues. V lost 3 bases to trimming and J lost 1 base; unmatched junction nucleotides: 8. Germline CDR1 MDHEN, CDR2 SYDVKM. CDR3 in DNA: TGTGCCAGCAGTTTTGGTGGAGGGGGCAAGAACACTGAAGCTTTCTTT. Translated, it gives CASSFGGGGKNTEAFF.

The chain combines TRBV7-9 with TRBJ2-1; 7 bases are shared with TRBD2. The junction had 16 bases not matched to a gene; V was cut back by 5 bases and J by 0 bases. Germline-derived CDR1 and CDR2 are SEHNR and FQNEAQ (reference sequence). The CDR3 spans 19 residues. CDR3 region: CASSPSASSGSRSYNEQFF. In DNA form, the CDR3 reads TGTGCCAGCAGCCCTTCGGCGAGTAGCGGGTCTCGCTCCTACAATGAGCAGTTCTTC.

V is TRBV12-3 or TRBV12-4 and J is TRBJ2-3; 12 bases fit TRBD2. Germline trimming cut 3 bases from V and 2 bases from J; bases unmatched to any gene: 3. The CDR3 length is 16 residues. The CDR3 region is CASSFTSGRLTDTQYF. The CDR3 nucleotides read TGTGCCAGCAGTTTTACTAGCGGGAGGCTCACAGATACGCAGTATTTT.

This chain joins TRBV6-1 and TRBJ2-2, with D tentatively TRBD2 (5 bases). The CDR3 runs to 17 residues. V was shortened by 6 bases and J by 5 bases, with 22 bases between the two germline ends. Germline CDR1 reads MNHNS; CDR2 reads SASEGT. This chain's CDR3 is CASSGIRPPSGTGELFF. The CDR3, as DNA: TGTGCCAGCAGCGGCATTCGACCCCCGTCGGGGACCGGGGAGCTGTTTTTT.

This clonotype was picked up a small number of times. V is TRBV5-1 and J is TRBJ2-1, with TRBD2 identical over 8 bases. Per the germline V gene, CDR1 is SGHRS and CDR2 is YFSETQ. This CDR3 has 15 amino acids. J lost 8 bases, V lost 4 bases, and 11 bases had no gene match. CDR3 amino acids: CASSQYSGIADEQFF. The CDR3 DNA reads TGCGCCAGCAGCCAATATAGCGGGATTGCTGATGAGCAGTTCTTC.

This clonotype was detected a few times. The J gene is TRBJ2-1, the V gene TRBV19, with D uncertain. Germline V gene data show CDR1 as LNHDA and CDR2 as SQIVND (reference sequence). The CDR3 is made up of 13 amino acids. V lost 4 bases, J lost 2 bases, and 6 bases lay in between. The CDR3 reads CASSSPAYNEQFF. CDR3 sequence (DNA): TGTGCCAGTAGTAGTCCCGCCTACAATGAGCAGTTCTTC.

This clonotype showed up just a few times. The rearrangement links TRBV9 to TRBJ1-6, with D unclear. Germline assignment: CDR1 SGDLS and CDR2 YYNGEE. The CDR3 is 14 residues long. V lost 2 bases and J 7 bases, leaving 10 bases between the germline ends. In DNA, the CDR3 is TGTGCCAGCAGCGTCCTAGTTAACAATTCACCCCTCCACTTT. It translates to CASSVLVNNSPLHF.

This clonotype was seen only a few times. The rearrangement uses TRBV7-9 and TRBJ2-7, with D possibly being TRBD2 (5 bases). CDR1 SEHNR and CDR2 FQNEAQ come from the germline V gene (reference sequence). V was pared by 3 bases and J by 7 bases, with 16 bases between. The CDR3 is 14 residues long. The CDR3 coding sequence is TGTGCCAGCAGCTTCACGGACTTTCTGGGAGAGCAGTACTTC. Its protein product is CASSFTDFLGEQYF.

In regard to this clonotype: Since a much larger clone is just one base distant, this may be a read error. The J gene is TRBJ2-3, the V gene TRBV5-1, with a possible D match to TRBD2 (5 bases). Trimming pared 3 bases from V and 5 bases from J, leaving 13 bases between. Germline V gene lookup returns CDR1 SGHRS and CDR2 YFSETQ. The CDR3 totals 14 residues. The CDR3 sequence is CASSYSGFIDTQYF. In DNA form, the CDR3 reads TGCGCCAGCAGCTACAGCGGTTTCATAGATACGCAGTATTTT.

The V gene is TRBV19, the J gene TRBJ2-5, with TRBD2 identical over 7 bases. The V segment lost 4 bases and the J segment 5 bases; nucleotides outside the gene matches: 4. The CDR3 runs to 13 residues. Germline CDR1 LNHDA, CDR2 SQIVND (reference sequence). The CDR3 protein is CASSNGLVETQYF. The CDR3 nucleotides are TGTGCCAGTAGTAACGGACTAGTTGAGACCCAGTACTTC. Variable domain in full (rest from reference TRBV19 and TRBJ2-5): DGGITQSPKYLFRKEGQNVTLSCEQNLNHDAMYWYRQDPGQGLRLIYYSQIVNDFQKGDIAEGYSVSREKKESFPLTVTSAQKNPTAFYLCASSNGLVETQYFGPGTRLLVL.

This chain uses TRBV28 with TRBJ1-2; D is undetermined. The CDR3 has 13 amino acids. The V gene's germline CDR1 is MDHEN and CDR2 SYDVKM. V lost 6 bases, J lost 0 bases, and 8 bases lay in between. This CDR3 is CASSGQTNYGYTF. CDR3 DNA: TGTGCCAGCAGCGGGCAGACTAACTATGGCTACACCTTC.

The table lists this clonotype with a few counts. The rearrangement uses TRBV6-2 or TRBV6-3 and TRBJ1-2, with D possibly being TRBD1 (5 bases). The V end was cut by 4 bases, the J end by 4 bases, with 16 bases between. Germline CDR1 MNHEY, CDR2 SVGEGT. The CDR3 length is 15 residues. The CDR3, as DNA: TGTGCCAGCAGTTTTCTACCGGGACTGCCCTATGGCTACACCTTC. This encodes CASSFLPGLPYGYTF.

This clonotype was detected once. This chain uses TRBV28 with TRBJ1-1; D may be TRBD1 (6 bases). Trimming took 6 bases from V and 4 from J, leaving 15 bases between them. Germline V gives CDR1 MDHEN, CDR2 SYDVKM. The CDR3 covers 14 residues. CDR3 nucleotides: TGTGCCAGCAGCCTCGCCGGGGGCTTCACTGAAGCTTTCTTT. This encodes CASSLAGGFTEAFF.

This clonotype turned up a few times. The chain links TRBV7-2 to TRBJ2-1; TRBD2 matches 7 bases. This CDR3 contains 15 residues. CDR1 is SGHTA, CDR2 FQGNSA, per germline. V was pared by 5 bases and J by 2 bases, with 6 bases of the junction left unmatched. Here the CDR3 reads CASSLGLGPYNEQFF. The CDR3 coding sequence is TGTGCCAGCAGCCTCGGACTAGGACCCTACAATGAGCAGTTCTTC.

The chain combines TRBV6-1 with TRBJ2-1; 7 nucleotides match TRBD2. Germline loops: CDR1 MNHNS, CDR2 SASEGT. The V and J ends lost 4 bases and 7 bases, in that order; junction bases with no gene match: 13. The CDR3 is 16 amino acids. In nucleotides, the CDR3 is TGTGCCAGCAGTGGGCCTAGCGGAGGATCGTGGAATGAGCAGTTCTTC. Residues: CASSGPSGGSWNEQFF.

This clonotype was detected only once. At one end the junction does not follow the germline gene, possibly because of a read error. J is TRBJ1-3 and V is TRBV4-1; D possibly corresponds to TRBD1 (6 bases). CDR3 length: 17 residues. The germline gives CDR1 MGHRA, CDR2 YSYEKL. CDR3 protein: CASSQVGGPSTGNTIYF. CDR3 DNA: TGTGCCAGCAGCCAAGTGGGGGGCCCAAGCACTGGAAACACCATATATTTT.

This chain connects TRBV20-1 to TRBJ2-7, with 9 bases lining up with TRBD2. Germline values: CDR1 DFQATT, CDR2 SNEGSKA (reference sequence). V shed 3 bases, J shed 7 bases, and the junction held 7 bases outside the gene matches. The CDR3 loop spans 13 amino acids. As DNA, the CDR3 is TGCAGTGCTAGGGCGAGCGGGGGGTCGGAGCAGTACTTC. Its translation is CSARASGGSEQYF.

The chain recombines TRBV11-3 with TRBJ2-1; 10 nucleotides agree with TRBD2. J gave up 9 bases and V 3 bases, and 14 bases lay outside the gene matches. The CDR3 is 17 amino acids. Germline CDR1 SGHNT, CDR2 YENEEA. CDR3 nucleotide sequence: TGTGCCAGCAGCTTGAGTCTGGGACTAGCGATTCACGGTGAGCAGTTCTTC. Translation gives CASSLSLGLAIHGEQFF.

This clonotype was observed at least ten times. The V and J genes are TRBV7-2 and TRBJ1-5; no clear D gene. The CDR3 covers 15 residues. Trimming removed 0 bases from V and 5 bases from J, with 11 bases in between. Looked up from germline, CDR1 is SGHTA and CDR2 is FQGNSA. This chain's CDR3 is CASSLAPGKDQPQHF. The DNA for the CDR3 is TGTGCCAGCAGCTTAGCGCCCGGGAAGGATCAGCCCCAGCATTTT.